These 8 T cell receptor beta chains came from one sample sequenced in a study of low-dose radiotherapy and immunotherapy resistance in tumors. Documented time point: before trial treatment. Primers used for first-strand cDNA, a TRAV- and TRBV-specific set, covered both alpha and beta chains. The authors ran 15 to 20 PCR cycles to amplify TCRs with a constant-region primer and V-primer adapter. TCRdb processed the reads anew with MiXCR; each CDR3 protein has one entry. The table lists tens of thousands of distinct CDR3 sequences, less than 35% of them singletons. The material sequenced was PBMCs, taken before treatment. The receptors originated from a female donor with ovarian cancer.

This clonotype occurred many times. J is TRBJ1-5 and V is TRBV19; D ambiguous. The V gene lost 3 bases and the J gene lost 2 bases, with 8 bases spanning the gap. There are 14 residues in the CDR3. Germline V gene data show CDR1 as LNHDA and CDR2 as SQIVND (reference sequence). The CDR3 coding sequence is TGTGCCAGTAGTATCTTCCTGGGCAATCAGCCCCAGCATTTT. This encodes CASSIFLGNQPQHF.

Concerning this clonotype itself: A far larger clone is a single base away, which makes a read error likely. CDR3 sequence reads: CASTQPVRGVSSNGNEQFF. CDR3 in DNA: TGTGCCAGCACCCAACCAGTCAGGGGCGTATCAAGTAATGGGAATGAGCAGTTCTTC. The rearrangement joins TRBV7-2 to TRBJ2-1; a possible D gene is TRBD1 (6 bases). CDR1 and CDR2 from the germline V gene are SGHTA and FQGNSA. The CDR3 covers 19 residues. Trimming cost V 7 bases and J 7 bases, with 32 bases left between them.

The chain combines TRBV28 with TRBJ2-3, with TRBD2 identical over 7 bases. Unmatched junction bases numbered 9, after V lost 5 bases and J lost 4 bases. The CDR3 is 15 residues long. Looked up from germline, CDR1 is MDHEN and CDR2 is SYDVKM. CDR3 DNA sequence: TGTGCCAGCAGTCCCGCGGGGGTGCGGGCAGATACGCAGTATTTT. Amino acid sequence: CASSPAGVRADTQYF. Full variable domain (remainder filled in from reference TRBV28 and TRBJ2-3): DVKVTQSSRYLVKRTGEKVFLECVQDMDHENMFWYRQDPGLGLRLIYFSYDVKMKEKGDIPEGYSVSREKKERFSLILESASTNQTSMYLCASSPAGVRADTQYFGPGTRLTVL.

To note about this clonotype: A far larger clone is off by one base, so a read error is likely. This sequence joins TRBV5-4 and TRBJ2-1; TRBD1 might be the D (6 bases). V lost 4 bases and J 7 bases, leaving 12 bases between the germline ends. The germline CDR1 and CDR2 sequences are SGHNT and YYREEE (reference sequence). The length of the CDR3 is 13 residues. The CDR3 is CASSRGHQNEQFF. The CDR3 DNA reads TGTGCCAGCAGCCGGGGACACCAAAATGAGCAGTTCTTC.

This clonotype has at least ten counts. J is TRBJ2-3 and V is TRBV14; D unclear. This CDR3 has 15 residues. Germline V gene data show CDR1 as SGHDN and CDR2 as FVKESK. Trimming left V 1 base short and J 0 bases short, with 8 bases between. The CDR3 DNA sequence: TGTGCCAGCAGCCAAGGACGTTTTAGCACAGATACGCAGTATTTT. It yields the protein CASSQGRFSTDTQYF.

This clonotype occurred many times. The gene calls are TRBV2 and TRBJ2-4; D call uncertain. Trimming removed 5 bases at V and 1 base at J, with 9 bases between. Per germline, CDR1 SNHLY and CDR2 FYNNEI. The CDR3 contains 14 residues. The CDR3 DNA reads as TGTGCCAGCAGTCCAACTGCGGCCAAAAACATTCAGTACTTC. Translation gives CASSPTAAKNIQYF.

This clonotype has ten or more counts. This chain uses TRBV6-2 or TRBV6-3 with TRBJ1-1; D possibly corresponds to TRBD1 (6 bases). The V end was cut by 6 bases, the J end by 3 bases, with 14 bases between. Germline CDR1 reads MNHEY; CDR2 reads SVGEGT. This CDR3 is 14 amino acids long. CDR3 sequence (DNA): TGTGCCAGCAGGAATACAGGGTATCACACTGAAGCTTTCTTT. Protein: CASRNTGYHTEAFF.

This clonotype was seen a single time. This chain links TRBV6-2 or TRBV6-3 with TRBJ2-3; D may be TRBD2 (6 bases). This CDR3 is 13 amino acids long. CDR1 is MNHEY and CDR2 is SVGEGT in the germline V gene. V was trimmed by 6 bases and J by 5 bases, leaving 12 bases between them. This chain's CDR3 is CASSGSWVDTQYF. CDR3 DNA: TGTGCCAGCAGCGGGAGTTGGGTAGATACGCAGTATTTT.